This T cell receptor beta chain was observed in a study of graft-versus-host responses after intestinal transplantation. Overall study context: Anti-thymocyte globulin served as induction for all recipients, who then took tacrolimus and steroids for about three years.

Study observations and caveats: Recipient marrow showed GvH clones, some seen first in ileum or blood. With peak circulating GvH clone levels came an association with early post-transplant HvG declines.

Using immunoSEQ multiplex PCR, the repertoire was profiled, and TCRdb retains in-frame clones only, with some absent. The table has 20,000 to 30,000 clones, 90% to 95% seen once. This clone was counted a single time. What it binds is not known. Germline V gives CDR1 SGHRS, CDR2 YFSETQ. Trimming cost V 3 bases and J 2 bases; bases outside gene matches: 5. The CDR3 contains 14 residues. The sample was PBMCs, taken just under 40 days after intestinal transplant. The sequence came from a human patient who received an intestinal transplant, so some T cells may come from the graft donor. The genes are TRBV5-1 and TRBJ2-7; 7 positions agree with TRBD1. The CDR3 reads CASSSDRAAYEQYF. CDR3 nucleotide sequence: TGCGCCAGCAGCTCCGACAGGGCAGCCTACGAGCAGTACTTC. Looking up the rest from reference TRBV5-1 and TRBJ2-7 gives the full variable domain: KAGVTQTPRYLIKTRGQQVTLSCSPISGHRSVSWYQQTPGQGLQFLFEYFSETQRNKGNFPGRFSGRQFSNSRSEMNVSTLELGDSALYLCASSSDRAAYEQYFGPGTRLTVT.